Given below is one T cell receptor beta chain in context. What it binds is not known. The junction and the germline gene differ at one end; a read error may be behind it. Three rounds of nested PCR, following a modified ARM-PCR protocol, produced the TCRbeta library. TCRdb reprocessed the multiplex PCR reads with MiXCR, giving one entry per CDR3 protein. The sample shows more than 45,000 distinct CDR3 sequences, 74% of them seen only once. This sample stems from a study of tumor and adjacent non-tumor tissue in lung cancer. Overall study: There were around 11 adenocarcinoma, a couple of squamous cell carcinoma and 1 small cell lung cancer cases. Each sample yielded around 4.2 million productive TCRbeta reads on average.

This sample's RNA came from whole unsorted tissue. The normal lung tissue was taken more than 3 cm from the tumor edge. Study-wide points: Patients with more diverse tumor TCRs had worse survival. Significantly higher TCR diversity was found in tumor than normal lung.

This CDR3 contains 13 residues. The V gene's germline CDR1 is MNHNS and CDR2 SASEGT. The clonotype was recovered from a woman between 55 and 75 years old with non-small cell lung cancer. Sequencing was performed on distant non-tumor lung tissue. This rearrangement joins TRBV6-1 to TRBJ1-5; D may be TRBD1 (5 bases). Written as DNA, the CDR3 is TGTGCCGTGACGGGCAGGGCCAATCGGCCCCAGCATTTT. Translating gives CAVTGRANRPQHF.